This is a list of T cell receptor beta chains from one sample in a study of Graves' ophthalmopathy and Graves' hyperthyroidism. TCRdb used MiXCR to reprocess the multiplex PCR reads, holding one entry per CDR3 protein. Of almost 750,000 distinct CDR3 sequences listed, 40% are singletons. Sequencing was performed on peripheral blood. These receptors were obtained from an adult man with Graves' ophthalmopathy. CDR3s include the opening cysteine and the closing phenylalanine or tryptophan. The D gene is left open where the match is weak. Clone size is given for some rows only: seen once, a few or many times, or a class if the clone is expanded.

.,TRBJ1-1,TRBV25-1,.,TGTGCCAGCAGTTATGCGGGAAGTGAAGCTTTCTTT,CASSYAGSEAFF
.,TRBJ2-2,TRBV11-3,.,TGTGCCAGCAGCTTAAGGACTCTCCGCGGGGAGCTGTTTTTT,CASSLRTLRGELFF
.,TRBJ1-6,TRBV6-5,.,TGTGCCAGCCGTTTTCCAGGGTTTAATTCACCCCTCCACTTT,CASRFPGFNSPLHF
.,TRBJ2-7,TRBV7-9,.,TGTGCCAGCAGCCTTGATCCGGGACACGCATACGAGCAGTACTTC,CASSLDPGHAYEQYF
many,TRBJ1-1,TRBV5-6,.,TGTGCCAGCAGCCAAGGATGGAACACTGAAGCTTTCTTT,CASSQGWNTEAFF
.,TRBJ1-1,TRBV2,TRBD1,TGTGCCAGCAGTTTGTCCGGGACAGCCGAAGCTTTCTTT,CASSLSGTAEAFF
.,TRBJ2-7,TRBV5-1,.,TGCGCCAGCAGCTTGAGCGGGTTAAGTTCCTACGAGCAGTACTTC,CASSLSGLSSYEQYF
once,TRBJ1-1,TRBV7-9,.,TGTGCCAGCAGCGCAGGACTAGCGGGGAACACTGAAGCTTTCTTT,CASSAGLAGNTEAFF
many,TRBJ2-7,TRBV7-9,.,TGTGCCAGCAACCAACCACCGTTGTCAGCCTCCTACGAGCAGTACTTC,CASNQPPLSASYEQYF
many,TRBJ1-4,TRBV7-9,.,TGTGCCAGCAGCTTGAGGCGGGAAAAACTGTTTTTT,CASSLRREKLFF
.,TRBJ1-6,TRBV9,.,TGTGCCTGGAGACAGGCGGTTTCACCCCTCCACTTT,CAWRQAVSPLHF
.,TRBJ2-2,TRBV9,.,TGTGCCAGCAGCGCCCGCTACACCGGGGAGCTGTTTTTT,CASSARYTGELFF
.,TRBJ2-7,TRBV10-3,TRBD2,TGTGCCATCAGATTAGCGGGATCGAGTTCCTTACAGCAGTACTTC,CAIRLAGSSSLQQYF